The clone carrying this T cell receptor (beta chain) occurred a few times. Its antigen is currently unknown. Germline assignment: CDR1 MNHEY and CDR2 SVGAGI. This CDR3 spans 15 amino acids. After removal of 2 bases from V and 4 bases from J, the junction contained 4 bases not matched to a gene. Primers included in the PCR were 60 Vbeta and 13 Jbeta primers. This table comes from immunoSEQ multiplex PCR, and its TCRdb copy is limited to in-frame clones, with some not included. This table has 100,000 to 150,000 clones, approximately 17% appearing once. The data derive from a study of cytomegalovirus exposure and HLA in healthy donors. Broader study findings: Later analysis identified about 17,000 TCR beta sequences associated with HLA alleles, using a false discovery rate threshold of 0.05. Productive rates of about 90% or about 30% were seen for most TCR beta V segments in an earlier analysis. Most TCRs appeared rarely, but some public TCRs recurred in many donors.

Samples came from healthy bone marrow donors. The receptor comes from a female donor in good health and CMV-seropositive. Sequenced input: PBMCs. The rearrangement joins TRBV6-5 to TRBJ1-2, with 10 bases identical to TRBD1. The DNA of the CDR3 is TGTGCCAGCAGTTACCTGGGACAGGGGAGCTATGGCTACACCTTC. Its translation is CASSYLGQGSYGYTF.